This T cell receptor (beta chain) was recovered during a study of cytomegalovirus exposure and HLA in healthy donors. Study-level information: The 120 validation repertoires and the 650 to 850 first-cohort repertoires shared a platform, a later analysis reported.

The data were produced by immunoSEQ multiplex PCR, yet TCRdb's version contains in-frame clones alone and is incomplete. The sample holds some 170,000 clones; about 83% are singletons and the top ten take approximately 1.4%. Study-wide results and limits: There were some 150 TCR beta chains listed as cytomegalovirus-associated. Most TCR sequences were rare, but some public TCRs occurred in many donors.

With 4 bases removed from V and 4 bases from J, the gap between germline ends came to 13 bases. The CDR3 extends over 13 amino acids. CDR1 and CDR2 (germline): GTSNPN, SVGIG (reference sequence). To note about this clone: The target antigen is unknown.

The specimen sequenced was PBMCs. This TCR derives from a woman aged 25 to 45 in good health and CMV-seronegative. The chain recombines TRBV30 with TRBJ1-2; maybe TRBD1 (6 bases). This chain's CDR3 is CAWTPDRRYGYTF. As DNA, the CDR3 is TGTGCCTGGACCCCGGACAGACGCTATGGCTACACCTTC.